The 10 T cell receptor beta chains below were found in one sample sequenced in a study of T-cell reconstitution after alpha-beta-depleted transplantation in children. It was with unique molecular identifiers that the TCRbeta library was prepared. TCRdb analysed the PCR reads with MiXCR anew, one entry per CDR3 protein. Of about 280,000 distinct CDR3 sequences in the sample, 9.5% to 13% are singletons; the top ten hold around 20%. Source: peripheral blood, taken 180 days after TCRalphabeta/CD19-depleted stem cell transplant. Receptors originate from a male patient aged 2 to 10 who had a stem cell transplant for chronic granulomatous disease, so the T cells may come from the graft donor.

The sample holds many counts of this clonotype. V usage is TRBV29-1 and J usage is TRBJ2-1; 9 positions match TRBD2. The CDR3 runs to 15 residues. Germline loops: CDR1 SQVTM, CDR2 ANQGSEA. CDR3 sequence reads: CTTERGLAGNNEQFF. CDR3 sequence (DNA): TGCACCACCGAGCGGGGACTAGCTGGGAACAATGAGCAGTTCTTC.

This clonotype was counted at least ten times. The chain links TRBV7-6 to TRBJ2-6; no clear D gene. Germline V lookup: CDR1 SGHVS, CDR2 FNYEAQ. Trimming took off 4 bases at V and 1 base at J, with 8 bases between the two ends. The CDR3 length is 15 residues. The DNA for the CDR3 is TGTGCCAGCAGCTCTAAAGAATCTGGGGCCAACGTCCTGACTTTC. Encoded protein: CASSSKESGANVLTF.

This clonotype was seen once. This may be a read error, as it is one base from a much larger clone. The chain combines TRBV20-1 with TRBJ2-6; weak D call: TRBD1 (5 bases). The CDR3 is 12 amino acids. Germline-derived CDR1 and CDR2 are DFQATT and SNEGSKA (reference sequence). As DNA, the CDR3 is TGCAGTGAAGACTCTGGGGCCAACATCCTGACTTTC. Its translation: CSEDSGANILTF.

Many counts were recorded for this clonotype. The chain employs TRBV7-9 and TRBJ2-1; possible D gene TRBD2, 5 bases. The CDR3 runs 14 residues. The germline gives CDR1 SEHNR, CDR2 FQNEAQ (reference sequence). The CDR3: CATGNRDSYNEQFF. The DNA of the CDR3 is TGTGCAACGGGGAATCGGGATTCCTACAATGAGCAGTTCTTC.

This clonotype was recorded many times. V is TRBV3-1 and J is TRBJ2-7; no clear D. The CDR3 contains 14 residues. The germline V and J ends were trimmed by 0 bases and 1 base, with 7 bases remaining between them. From germline, CDR1 is LGHDT and CDR2 YNNKEL (reference sequence). Here the CDR3 reads CASSQEGSSYEQYF. In DNA, the CDR3 is TGTGCCAGCAGCCAAGAAGGGTCTTCCTACGAGCAGTACTTC.

This clonotype appeared many times. The chain uses TRBV18 and TRBJ2-1; 11 bases agree with TRBD2. The CDR3 runs to 19 residues. The V and J ends lost 1 base and 6 bases, in that order; junction bases with no gene match: 14. The germline CDR1 and CDR2 sequences are KGHSH and LQKENI. The CDR3 sequence is CASSPLGSSGGTSANEQFF. As DNA, the CDR3 is TGTGCCAGCTCACCACTGGGGTCTAGCGGGGGGACGTCCGCCAATGAGCAGTTCTTC.

V usage is TRBV5-1 and J usage is TRBJ1-6; a weak D match, TRBD1 (6 bases). The V end lost 4 bases, the J end lost 8 bases, and 16 bases lay between the germline ends. Germline values: CDR1 SGHRS, CDR2 YFSETQ. CDR3 length equals 15 residues. CDR3 DNA sequence: TGCGCCAGCAGCCCACAGGGCGATCGGGATTCACCCCTCCACTTT. Protein: CASSPQGDRDSPLHF.

This clonotype was recorded a few times. The chain recombines TRBV4-3 with TRBJ2-7; D ambiguous. The germline CDR1 and CDR2 sequences are LGHNA and YSLEER. Trimming shortened V by 0 bases and J by 0 bases, and 6 bases separated the two germline ends. CDR3 length equals 14 residues. CDR3 protein: CASSQDRSSYEQYF. CDR3 DNA sequence: TGCGCCAGCAGCCAAGATCGGAGCTCCTACGAGCAGTACTTC.

This clonotype was detected many times. The rearrangement uses TRBV6-2 or TRBV6-3 and TRBJ2-1; a weak D match, TRBD2 (6 bases). The V end lost 6 bases, the J end lost 0 bases, and 12 bases lay between the germline ends. CDR1 is MNHEY and CDR2 is SVGEGT in the germline V gene. CDR3 length: 15 amino acids. The CDR3 DNA follows: TGTGCCAGCAGACCGGAGGGCCTCTCCTACAATGAGCAGTTCTTC. It translates to CASRPEGLSYNEQFF.

This clonotype was picked up many times. The V and J genes are TRBV5-1 and TRBJ2-4, with unresolved D. Germline lookup yields CDR1 SGHRS and CDR2 YFSETQ. V was trimmed by 4 bases and J by 1 base, leaving 15 bases between them. The CDR3 is made up of 16 amino acids. CDR3 sequence (DNA): TGCGCCAGCAGCCCCCTTCTATCCGGGGCCAAAAACATTCAGTACTTC. Translated, it gives CASSPLLSGAKNIQYF.